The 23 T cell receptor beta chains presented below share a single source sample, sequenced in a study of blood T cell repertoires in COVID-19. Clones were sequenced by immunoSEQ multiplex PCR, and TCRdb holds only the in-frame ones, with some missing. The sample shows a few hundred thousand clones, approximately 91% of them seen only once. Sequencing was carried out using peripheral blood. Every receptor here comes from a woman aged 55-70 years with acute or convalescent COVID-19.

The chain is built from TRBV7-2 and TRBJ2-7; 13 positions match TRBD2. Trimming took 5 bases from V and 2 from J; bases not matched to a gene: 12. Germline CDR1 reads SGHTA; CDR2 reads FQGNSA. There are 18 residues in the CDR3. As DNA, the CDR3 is TGTGCCAGCAGCCTGACTAGCGGGGGGCGGGGGAGCACCTACGAGCAGTACTTC. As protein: CASSLTSGGRGSTYEQYF. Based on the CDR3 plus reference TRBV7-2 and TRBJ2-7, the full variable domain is GAGVSQSPSNKVTEKGKDVELRCDPISGHTALYWYRQSLGQGLEFLIYFQGNSAPDKSGLPSDRFSAERTGGSVSTLTIQRTQQEDSAVYLCASSLTSGGRGSTYEQYFGPGTRLTVT.

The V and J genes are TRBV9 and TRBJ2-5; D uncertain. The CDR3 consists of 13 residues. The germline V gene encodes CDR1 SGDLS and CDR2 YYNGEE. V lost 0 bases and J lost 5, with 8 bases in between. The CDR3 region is CASSVVPGETQYF. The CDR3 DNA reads TGTGCCAGCAGCGTAGTTCCCGGGGAGACCCAGTACTTC.

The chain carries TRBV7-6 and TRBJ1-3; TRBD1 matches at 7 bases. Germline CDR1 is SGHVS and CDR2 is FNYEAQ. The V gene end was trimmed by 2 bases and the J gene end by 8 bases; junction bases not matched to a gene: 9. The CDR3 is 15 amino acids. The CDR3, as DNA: TGTGCCAGCAGCTTAAGACAGGGTCGTAGGGACACCATATATTTT. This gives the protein CASSLRQGRRDTIYF.

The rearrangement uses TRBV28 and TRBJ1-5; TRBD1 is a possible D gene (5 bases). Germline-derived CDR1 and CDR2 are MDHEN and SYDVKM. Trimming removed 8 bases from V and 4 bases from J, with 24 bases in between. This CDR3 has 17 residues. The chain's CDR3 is CASGPESAGLMNQPQHF. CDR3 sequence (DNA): TGTGCCAGCGGCCCAGAATCAGCGGGGCTAATGAATCAGCCCCAGCATTTT. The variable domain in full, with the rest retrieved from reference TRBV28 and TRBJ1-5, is DVKVTQSSRYLVKRTGEKVFLECVQDMDHENMFWYRQDPGLGLRLIYFSYDVKMKEKGDIPEGYSVSREKKERFSLILESASTNQTSMYLCASGPESAGLMNQPQHFGDGTRLSIL.

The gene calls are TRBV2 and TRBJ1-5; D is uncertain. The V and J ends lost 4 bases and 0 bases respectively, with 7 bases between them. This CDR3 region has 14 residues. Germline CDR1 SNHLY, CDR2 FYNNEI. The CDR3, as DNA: TGTGCCAGCAGTGTACGGGGTAGCAATCAGCCCCAGCATTTT. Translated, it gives CASSVRGSNQPQHF.

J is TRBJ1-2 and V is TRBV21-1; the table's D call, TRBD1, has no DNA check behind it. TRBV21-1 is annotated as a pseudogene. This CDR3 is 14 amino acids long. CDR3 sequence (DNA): TGTGCCAGCAGCGGCGACAGGGGTAACTATGGCTACACCTTC. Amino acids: CASSGDRGNYGYTF.

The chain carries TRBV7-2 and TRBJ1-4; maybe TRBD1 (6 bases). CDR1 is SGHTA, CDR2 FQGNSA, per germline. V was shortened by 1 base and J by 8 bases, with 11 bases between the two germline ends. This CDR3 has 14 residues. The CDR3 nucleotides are TGTGCCAGCAGCTTAGGGACAGCGAACGAAAAACTGTTTTTT. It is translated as CASSLGTANEKLFF.

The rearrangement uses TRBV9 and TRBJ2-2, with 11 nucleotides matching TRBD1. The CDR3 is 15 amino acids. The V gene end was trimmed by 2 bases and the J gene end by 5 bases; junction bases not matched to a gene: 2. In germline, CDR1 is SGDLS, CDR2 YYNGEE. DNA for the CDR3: TGTGCCAGCAGCGTGGGACAGGGGGTTACCGGGGAGCTGTTTTTT. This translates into CASSVGQGVTGELFF.

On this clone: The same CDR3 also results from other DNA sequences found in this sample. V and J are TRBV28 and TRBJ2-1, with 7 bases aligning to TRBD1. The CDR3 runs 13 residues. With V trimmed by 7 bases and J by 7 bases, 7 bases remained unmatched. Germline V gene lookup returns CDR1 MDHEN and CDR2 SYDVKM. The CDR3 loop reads CASNQLQGNEQFF. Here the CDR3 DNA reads TGTGCCAGCAACCAACTACAGGGGAATGAGCAGTTCTTC.

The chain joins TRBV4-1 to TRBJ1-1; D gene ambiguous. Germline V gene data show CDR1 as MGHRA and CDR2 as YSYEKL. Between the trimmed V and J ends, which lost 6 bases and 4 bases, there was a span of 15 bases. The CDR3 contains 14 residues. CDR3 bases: TGCGCCAGCAGTCCACCCGGGTCGGCCACTGAAGCTTTCTTT. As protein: CASSPPGSATEAFF.

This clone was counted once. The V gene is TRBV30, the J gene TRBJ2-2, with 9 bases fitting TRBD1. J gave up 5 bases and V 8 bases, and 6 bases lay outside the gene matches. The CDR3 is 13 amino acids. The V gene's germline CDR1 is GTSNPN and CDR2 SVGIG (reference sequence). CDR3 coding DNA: TGTGCCGGGGGACAGGGAAGTACCGGGGAGCTGTTTTTT. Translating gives CAGGQGSTGELFF. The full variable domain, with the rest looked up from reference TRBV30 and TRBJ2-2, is SQTIHQWPATLVQPVGSPLSLECTVEGTSNPNLYWYRQAAGRGLQLLFYSVGIGQISSEVPQNLSASRPQDRQFILSSKKLLLSDSGFYLCAGGQGSTGELFFGEGSRLTVL.

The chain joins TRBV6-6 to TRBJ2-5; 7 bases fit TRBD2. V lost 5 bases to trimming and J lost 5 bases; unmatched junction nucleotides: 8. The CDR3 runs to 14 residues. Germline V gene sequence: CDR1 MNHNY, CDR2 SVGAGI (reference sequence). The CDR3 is CASSPTGGVETQYF. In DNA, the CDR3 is TGTGCCAGCAGTCCGACGGGGGGAGTTGAGACCCAGTACTTC.

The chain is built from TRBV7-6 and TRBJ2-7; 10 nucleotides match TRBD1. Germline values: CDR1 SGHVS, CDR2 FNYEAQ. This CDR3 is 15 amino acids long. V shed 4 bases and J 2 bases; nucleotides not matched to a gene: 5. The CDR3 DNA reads TGTGCCAGCAGCTGGGGGACAGGGGATACCTACGAGCAGTACTTC. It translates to CASSWGTGDTYEQYF.

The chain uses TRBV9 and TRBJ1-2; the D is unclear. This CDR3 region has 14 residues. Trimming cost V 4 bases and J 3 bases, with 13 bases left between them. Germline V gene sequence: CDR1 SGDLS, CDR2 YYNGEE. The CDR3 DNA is TGTGCCAGCAGCAAACCTACGGTAGACTATGGCTACACCTTC. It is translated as CASSKPTVDYGYTF.

CDR3 residues: CASRKEGWNSPLHF. In nucleotides, the CDR3 is TGTGCCAGCAGGAAGGAGGGTTGGAATTCACCCCTCCACTTT. V is TRBV6-5 and J is TRBJ1-6, with no clear D. CDR3 size: 14 residues. Trimming removed 6 bases from V and 7 bases from J, with 13 bases in between. From germline, CDR1 is MNHEY and CDR2 SVGAGI.

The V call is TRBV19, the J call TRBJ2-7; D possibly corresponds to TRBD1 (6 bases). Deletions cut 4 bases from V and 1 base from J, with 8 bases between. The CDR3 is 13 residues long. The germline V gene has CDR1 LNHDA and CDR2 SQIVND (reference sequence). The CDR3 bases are TGTGCCAGTAGTAAGACAGGATCCTACGAGCAGTACTTC. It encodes CASSKTGSYEQYF.

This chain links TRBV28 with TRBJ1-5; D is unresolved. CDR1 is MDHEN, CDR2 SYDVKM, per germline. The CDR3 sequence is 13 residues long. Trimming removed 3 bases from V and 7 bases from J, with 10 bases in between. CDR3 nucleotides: TGTGCCAGCAGTTTTAGCCCTCGACAGCCCCAGCATTTT. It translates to CASSFSPRQPQHF.

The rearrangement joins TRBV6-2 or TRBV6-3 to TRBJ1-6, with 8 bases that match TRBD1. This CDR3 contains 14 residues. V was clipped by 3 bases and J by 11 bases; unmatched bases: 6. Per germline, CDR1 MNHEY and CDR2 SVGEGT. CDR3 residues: CASSYETGGPPLHF. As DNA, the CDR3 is TGTGCCAGCAGTTATGAAACAGGGGGTCCACCCCTCCACTTT.

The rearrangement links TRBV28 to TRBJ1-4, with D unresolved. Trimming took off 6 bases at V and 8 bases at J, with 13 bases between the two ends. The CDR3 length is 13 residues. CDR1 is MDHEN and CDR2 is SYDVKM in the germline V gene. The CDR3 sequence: CASSRAGSEKLFF. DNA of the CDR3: TGTGCCAGCAGCCGTGCGGGGTCGGAAAAACTGTTTTTT.

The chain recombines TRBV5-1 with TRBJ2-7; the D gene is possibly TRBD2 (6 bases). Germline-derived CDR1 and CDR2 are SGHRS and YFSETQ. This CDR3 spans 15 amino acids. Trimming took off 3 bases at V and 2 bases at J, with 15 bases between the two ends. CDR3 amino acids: CASSSGPGGAYEQYF. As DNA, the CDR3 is TGCGCCAGCAGCTCGGGACCCGGCGGGGCCTACGAGCAGTACTTC.

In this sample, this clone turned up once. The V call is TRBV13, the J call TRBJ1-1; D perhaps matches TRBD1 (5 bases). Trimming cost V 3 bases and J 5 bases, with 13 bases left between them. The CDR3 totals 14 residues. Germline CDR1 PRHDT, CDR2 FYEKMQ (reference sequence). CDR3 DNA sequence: TGTGCCAGCAGCTTTGGCAGGGCTGGGACTGAAGCTTTCTTT. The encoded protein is CASSFGRAGTEAFF.

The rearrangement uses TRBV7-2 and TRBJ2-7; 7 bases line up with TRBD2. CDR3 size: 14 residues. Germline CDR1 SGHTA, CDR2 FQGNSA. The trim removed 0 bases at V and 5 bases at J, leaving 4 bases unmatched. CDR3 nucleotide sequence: TGTGCCAGCAGCTTAGCGGCGGGGAGGGACGAGCAGTACTTC. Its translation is CASSLAAGRDEQYF.

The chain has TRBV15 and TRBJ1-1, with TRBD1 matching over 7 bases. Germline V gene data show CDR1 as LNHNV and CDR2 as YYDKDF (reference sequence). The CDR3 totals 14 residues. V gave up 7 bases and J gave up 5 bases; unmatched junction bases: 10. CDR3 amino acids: CATTPDRELTEAFF. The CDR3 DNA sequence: TGTGCCACCACCCCAGACAGGGAGCTTACTGAAGCTTTCTTT.